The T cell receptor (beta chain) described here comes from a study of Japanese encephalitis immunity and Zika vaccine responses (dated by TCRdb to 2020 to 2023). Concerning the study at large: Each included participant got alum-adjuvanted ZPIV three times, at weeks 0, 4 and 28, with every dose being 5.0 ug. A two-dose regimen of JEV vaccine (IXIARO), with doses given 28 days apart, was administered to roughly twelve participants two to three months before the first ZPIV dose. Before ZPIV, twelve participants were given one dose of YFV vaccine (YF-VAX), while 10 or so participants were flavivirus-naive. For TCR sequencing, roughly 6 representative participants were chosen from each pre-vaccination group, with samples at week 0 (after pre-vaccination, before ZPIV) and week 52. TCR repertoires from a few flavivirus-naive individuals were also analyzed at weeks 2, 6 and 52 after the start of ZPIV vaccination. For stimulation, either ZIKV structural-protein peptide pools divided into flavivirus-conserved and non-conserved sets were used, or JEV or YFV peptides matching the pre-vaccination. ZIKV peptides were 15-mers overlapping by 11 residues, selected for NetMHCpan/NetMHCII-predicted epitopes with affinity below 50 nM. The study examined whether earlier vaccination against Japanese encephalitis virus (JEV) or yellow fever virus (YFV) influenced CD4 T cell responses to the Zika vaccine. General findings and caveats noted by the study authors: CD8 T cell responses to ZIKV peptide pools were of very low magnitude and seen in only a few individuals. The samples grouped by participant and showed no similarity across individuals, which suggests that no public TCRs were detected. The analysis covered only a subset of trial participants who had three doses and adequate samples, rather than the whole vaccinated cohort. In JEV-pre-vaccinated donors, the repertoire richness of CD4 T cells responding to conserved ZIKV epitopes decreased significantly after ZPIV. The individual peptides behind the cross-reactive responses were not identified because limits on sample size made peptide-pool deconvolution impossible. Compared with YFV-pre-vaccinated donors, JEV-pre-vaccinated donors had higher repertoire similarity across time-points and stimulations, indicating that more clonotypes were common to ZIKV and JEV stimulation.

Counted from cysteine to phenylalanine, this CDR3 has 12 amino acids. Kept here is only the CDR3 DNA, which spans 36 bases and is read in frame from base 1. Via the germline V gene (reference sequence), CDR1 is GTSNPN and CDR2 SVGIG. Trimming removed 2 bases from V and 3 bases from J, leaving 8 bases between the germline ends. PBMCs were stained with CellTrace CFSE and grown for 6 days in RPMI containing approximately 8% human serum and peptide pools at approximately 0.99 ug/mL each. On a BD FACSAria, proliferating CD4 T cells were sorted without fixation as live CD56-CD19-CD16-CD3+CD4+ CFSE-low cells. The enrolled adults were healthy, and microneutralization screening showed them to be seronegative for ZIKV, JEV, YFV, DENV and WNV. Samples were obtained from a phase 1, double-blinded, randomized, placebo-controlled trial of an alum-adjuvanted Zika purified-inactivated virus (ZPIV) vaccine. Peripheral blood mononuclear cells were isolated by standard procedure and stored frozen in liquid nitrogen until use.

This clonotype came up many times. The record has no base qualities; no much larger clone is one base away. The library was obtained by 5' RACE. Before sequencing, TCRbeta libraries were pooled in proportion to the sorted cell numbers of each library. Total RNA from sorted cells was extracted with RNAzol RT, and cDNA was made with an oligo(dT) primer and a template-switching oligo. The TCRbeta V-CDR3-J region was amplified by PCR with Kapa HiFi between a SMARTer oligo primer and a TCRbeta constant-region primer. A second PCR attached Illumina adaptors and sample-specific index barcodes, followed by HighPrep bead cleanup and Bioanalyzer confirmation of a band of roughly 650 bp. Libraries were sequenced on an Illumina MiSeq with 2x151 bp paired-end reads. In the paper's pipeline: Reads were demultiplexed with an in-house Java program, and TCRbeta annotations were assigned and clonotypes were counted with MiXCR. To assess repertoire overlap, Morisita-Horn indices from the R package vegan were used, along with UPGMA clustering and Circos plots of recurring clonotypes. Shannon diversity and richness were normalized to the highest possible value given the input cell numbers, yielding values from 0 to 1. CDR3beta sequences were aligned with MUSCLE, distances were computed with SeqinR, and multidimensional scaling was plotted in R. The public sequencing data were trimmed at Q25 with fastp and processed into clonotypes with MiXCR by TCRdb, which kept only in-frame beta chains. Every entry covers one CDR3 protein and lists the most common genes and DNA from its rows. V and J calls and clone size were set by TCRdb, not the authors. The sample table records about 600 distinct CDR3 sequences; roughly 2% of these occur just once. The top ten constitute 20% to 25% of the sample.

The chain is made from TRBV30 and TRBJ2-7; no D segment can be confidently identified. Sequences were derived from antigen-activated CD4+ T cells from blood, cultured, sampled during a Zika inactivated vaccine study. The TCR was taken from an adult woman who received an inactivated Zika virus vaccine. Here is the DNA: TGTGCCTGGAGTCGGACCAGCTACGAGCAGTACTTC. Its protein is CAWSRTSYEQYF.